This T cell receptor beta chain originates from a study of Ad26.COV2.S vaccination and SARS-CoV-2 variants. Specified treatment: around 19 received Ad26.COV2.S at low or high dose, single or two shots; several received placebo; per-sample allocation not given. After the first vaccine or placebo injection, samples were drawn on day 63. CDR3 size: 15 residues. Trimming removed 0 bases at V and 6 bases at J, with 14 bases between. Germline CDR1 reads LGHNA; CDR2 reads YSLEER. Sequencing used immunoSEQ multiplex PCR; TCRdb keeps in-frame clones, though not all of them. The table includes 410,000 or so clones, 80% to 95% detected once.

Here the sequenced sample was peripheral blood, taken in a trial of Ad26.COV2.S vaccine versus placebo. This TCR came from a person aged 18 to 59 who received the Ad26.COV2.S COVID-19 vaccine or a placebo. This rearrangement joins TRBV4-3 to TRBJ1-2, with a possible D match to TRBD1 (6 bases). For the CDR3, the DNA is TGCGCCAGCAGCCAAGAGGAGGGGGGACGGCATGGCTACACCTTC. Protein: CASSQEEGGRHGYTF.